Below are 7 T cell receptor beta chains sequenced from a single sample in a study of read filtering for tumor transcriptome and immune sequencing. From roughly 390 ng of RNA, a library with molecular barcoded alpha/delta and beta/gamma adaptors was made. Each CDR3 protein gets one entry after TCRdb re-called the reads with MiXCR. The table lists around 65,000 distinct CDR3 sequences, 15% to 20% of them singletons. The sample consisted of a population of CD138-negative cells sorted from bone marrow. The receptors here all came from a donor aged 40 or over with multiple myeloma.

In its sample, this clonotype was seen many times. The chain couples TRBV5-1 to TRBJ2-1; D perhaps matches TRBD2 (6 bases). The CDR3 sequence is 16 residues long. Trimming cost V 4 bases and J 15 bases, with 29 bases left between them. CDR1 and CDR2 (germline): SGHRS, YFSETQ. CDR3 DNA sequence: TGCGCCAGCAGCAGGGACTTCTCTGCTCAGGAGGAAATGAGGTTCTTC. It codes for CASSRDFSAQEEMRFF.

Comments on this clonotype: A read error may explain this, as a much larger clone is one base away. V is TRBV29-1 and J is TRBJ1-1, with D possibly matching TRBD1 (5 bases). This CDR3 is 12 amino acids long. Looked up from germline, CDR1 is SQVTM and CDR2 is ANQGSEA. CDR3 sequence (DNA): TGCAGCGTTGCCAGGGCGAACACTGGAGCTTTCTTT. Protein: CSVARANTGAFF.

This clonotype was recorded many times. CDR3 amino acids: CASRGGFWRGYNEQFF. The DNA for the CDR3 is TGTGCCAGCAGGGGGGGGTTCTGGCGGGGCTACAATGAGCAGTTCTTC. The rearrangement uses TRBV12-3 or TRBV12-4 and TRBJ2-1; 7 nucleotides align to TRBD2. The J segment lost 3 bases and the V segment lost 6 bases, leaving 11 bases of the junction unmatched. The CDR3 covers 16 residues.

To note about this clonotype: A read error is possible here, since a much larger clone lies one base away. The chain has TRBV6-2 or TRBV6-3 and TRBJ2-5; tentatively, D is TRBD1 or TRBD2 (6 bases each). This CDR3 has 16 amino acids. Germline V gives CDR1 MNHEY, CDR2 SVGEGT. V lost 1 base, J lost 4 bases, and 16 bases lay in between. The CDR3: CASSYWSSEGGETQYF. The CDR3 DNA sequence: TGTGCCAGCAGTTACTGGTCCAGCGAGGGGGGAGAGACCCAGTACTTC.

This clonotype was observed many times. The gene calls are TRBV20-1 and TRBJ2-1; TRBD2 matches 14 bases. With V trimmed by 4 bases and J by 9 bases, 5 bases remained unmatched. This CDR3 comprises 14 residues. The germline V gene encodes CDR1 DFQATT and CDR2 SNEGSKA (reference sequence). The CDR3 spells CSAIGTSGSTEQFF. CDR3 nucleotides: TGCAGTGCTATAGGGACTAGCGGGAGTACTGAGCAGTTCTTC.

This clonotype was seen many times. The V gene is TRBV20-1, the J gene TRBJ2-1; no firm D call. CDR1 is DFQATT, CDR2 SNEGSKA, per germline (reference sequence). The CDR3 is made up of 14 amino acids. V shed 1 base and J shed 4 bases, with 11 bases lying between them. The CDR3 sequence: CSARGVGRYNEQFF. The CDR3 bases are TGCAGTGCTAGAGGAGTAGGGCGATACAATGAGCAGTTCTTC.

By share, this clonotype counts as medium-sized (0.01 to 0.1%). V gene TRBV11-3 combines with J gene TRBJ2-1, with D perhaps matching TRBD1 (5 bases). Per germline, CDR1 SGHNT and CDR2 YENEEA. The CDR3 loop spans 14 amino acids. The V and J ends lost 6 bases and 5 bases respectively, with 14 bases between them. The CDR3 region is CASSRTRAHNEQFF. The DNA for the CDR3 is TGTGCCAGCAGTCGGACAAGGGCCCACAATGAGCAGTTCTTC.